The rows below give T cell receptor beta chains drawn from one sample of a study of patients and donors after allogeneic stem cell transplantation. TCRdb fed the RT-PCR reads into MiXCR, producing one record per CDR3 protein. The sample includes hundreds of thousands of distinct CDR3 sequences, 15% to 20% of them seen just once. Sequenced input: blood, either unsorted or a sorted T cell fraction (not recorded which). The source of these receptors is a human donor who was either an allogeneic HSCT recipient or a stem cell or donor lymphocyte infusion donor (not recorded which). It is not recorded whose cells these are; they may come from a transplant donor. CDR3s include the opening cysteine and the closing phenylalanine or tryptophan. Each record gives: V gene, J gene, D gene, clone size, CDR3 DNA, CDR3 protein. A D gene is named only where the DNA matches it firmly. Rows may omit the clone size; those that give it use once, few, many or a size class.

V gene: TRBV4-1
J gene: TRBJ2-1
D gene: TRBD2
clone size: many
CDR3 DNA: TGCGCCAGCAGCCAAGCACTAGCGGGGTACAATGAGCAGTTCTTC
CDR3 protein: CASSQALAGYNEQFF

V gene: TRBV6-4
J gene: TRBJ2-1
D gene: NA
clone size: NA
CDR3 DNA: TGTGCCAGCAGTGGCTCGATGGAACTGGGAAATGAGCAGTTCTTC
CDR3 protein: CASSGSMELGNEQFF

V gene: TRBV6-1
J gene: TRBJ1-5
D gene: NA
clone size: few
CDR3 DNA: TGTGCCACCGGGACACCTTATAGCAATCAGCCCCAGCATTTT
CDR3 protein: CATGTPYSNQPQHF

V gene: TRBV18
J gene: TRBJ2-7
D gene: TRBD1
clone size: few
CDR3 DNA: TGTGCCAGCTCACCCTACAGGGGGTACGGCGAGCAGTACTTC
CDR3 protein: CASSPYRGYGEQYF

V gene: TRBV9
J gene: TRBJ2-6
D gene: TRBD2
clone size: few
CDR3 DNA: TGTGCCAGCAGCGTGACTAGCGGGGTGAGGGGGGCCAACGTCCTGACTTTC
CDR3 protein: CASSVTSGVRGANVLTF

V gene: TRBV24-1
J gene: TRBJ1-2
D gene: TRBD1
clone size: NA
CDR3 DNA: TGTGCCACCAGCCGGGACAGGGGAGATGGCTACACCTTC
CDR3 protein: CATSRDRGDGYTF

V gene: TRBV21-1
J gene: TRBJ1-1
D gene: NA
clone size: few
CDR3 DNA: TGTGCCAGCAGCAAGCCTCGGGCAAACACTGAAGCTTTCTTT
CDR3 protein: CASSKPRANTEAFF

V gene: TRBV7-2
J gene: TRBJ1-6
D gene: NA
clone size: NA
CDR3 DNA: TGTGCCAGCAGCTTATTGTCCAGCTCCTATAATTCACCCCTCCACTTT
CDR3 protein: CASSLLSSSYNSPLHF

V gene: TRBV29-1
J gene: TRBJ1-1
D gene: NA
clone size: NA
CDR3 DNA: TGCAGCGCTACCAGGGAGATTTGGACTGAAGCTTTCTTT
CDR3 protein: CSATREIWTEAFF

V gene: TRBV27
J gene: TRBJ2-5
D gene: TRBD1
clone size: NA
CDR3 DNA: TGTGCCAGCAGTCATTTCCCGGACAGGGAGCGGGAGACCCAGTACTTC
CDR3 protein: CASSHFPDRERETQYF

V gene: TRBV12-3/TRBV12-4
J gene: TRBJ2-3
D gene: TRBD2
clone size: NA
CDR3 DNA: TGTGCCAGCACCCAGACGCCTAGCGGGGTCACAGATACGCAGTATTTT
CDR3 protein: CASTQTPSGVTDTQYF

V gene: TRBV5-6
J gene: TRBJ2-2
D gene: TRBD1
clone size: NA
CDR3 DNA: TGTGCCAGCAGCTTGGGACAGGGGGCGAGGACCGGGGAGCTGTTTTTT
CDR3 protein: CASSLGQGARTGELFF

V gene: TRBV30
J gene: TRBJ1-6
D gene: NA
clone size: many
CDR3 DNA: TGTGCCTGGAGTGGCCTTTATAATTCACCCCTCCACTTT
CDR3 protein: CAWSGLYNSPLHF

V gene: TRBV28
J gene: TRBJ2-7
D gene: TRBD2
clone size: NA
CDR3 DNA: TGTGCCAGCAGGCCGGGACTAGCGGGATTCGAGCAGTACTTC
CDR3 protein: CASRPGLAGFEQYF

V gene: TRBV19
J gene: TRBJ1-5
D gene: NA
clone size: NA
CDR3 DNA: TGTGCCAGTAGTATAGTTGTGTCGTATGCGACACGGGATCAGCCCCAGCATTTT
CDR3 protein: CASSIVVSYATRDQPQHF

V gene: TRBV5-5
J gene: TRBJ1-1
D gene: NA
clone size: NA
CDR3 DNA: TGTGCCAGCAGCTCTGGACATGACACTGAAGCTTTCTTT
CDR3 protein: CASSSGHDTEAFF

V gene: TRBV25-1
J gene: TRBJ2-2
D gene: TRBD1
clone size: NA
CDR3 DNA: TGTGCCAGCAGTGAGATTTTCACAGGGGGGCCCGGGGAGCTGTTTTTT
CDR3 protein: CASSEIFTGGPGELFF

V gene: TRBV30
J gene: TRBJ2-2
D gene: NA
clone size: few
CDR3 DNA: TGTGCCTGGAGTGGGACTTCCGGGGAGCTGTTTTTT
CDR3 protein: CAWSGTSGELFF

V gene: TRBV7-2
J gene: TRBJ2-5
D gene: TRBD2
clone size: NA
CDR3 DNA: TGTGCCACCGGCGGGGGGCGGAGGGGAGAGACCCAGTACTTC
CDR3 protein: CATGGGRRGETQYF

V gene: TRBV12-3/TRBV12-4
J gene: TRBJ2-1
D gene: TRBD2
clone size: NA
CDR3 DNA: TGTGCCAGCAGTTTCTACGGGACTAGTGCCTACAATGAGCAGTTCTTC
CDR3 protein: CASSFYGTSAYNEQFF

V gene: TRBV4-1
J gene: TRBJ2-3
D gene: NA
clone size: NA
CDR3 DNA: TGCGCCAGCAGCCAAGATGGGGCTAGCGAGATAGTGGTACCTGGCACAGATACGCAGTATTTT
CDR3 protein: CASSQDGASEIVVPGTDTQYF

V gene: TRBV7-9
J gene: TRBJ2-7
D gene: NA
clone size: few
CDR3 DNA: TGTGCCAGCAGCTTAGTTCAGAAGCGGACCCTAGGCGAGCAGTACTTC
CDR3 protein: CASSLVQKRTLGEQYF

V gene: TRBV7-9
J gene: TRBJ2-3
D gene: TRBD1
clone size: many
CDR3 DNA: TGTGCCAGCAGTTCCAAGCCCGGGACAGTGGGCACAGATACGCAGTATTTT
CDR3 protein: CASSSKPGTVGTDTQYF

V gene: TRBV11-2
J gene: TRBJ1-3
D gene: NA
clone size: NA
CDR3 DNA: TGTGCCAGCAGCCAGATCAGGGGCCGACCGGGAAACACCATATATTTT
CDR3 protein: CASSQIRGRPGNTIYF

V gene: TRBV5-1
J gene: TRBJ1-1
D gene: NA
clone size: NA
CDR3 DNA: TGCGCCAGCAGCTTGGCAGGCAGGGGTGGAGGTGCTGAAGCTTTCTTT
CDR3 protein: CASSLAGRGGGAEAFF

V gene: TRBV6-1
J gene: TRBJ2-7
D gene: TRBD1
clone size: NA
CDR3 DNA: TGTGCCAGCAGTGAAGGACCCGGGACAGGACTGTACTTC
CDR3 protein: CASSEGPGTGLYF

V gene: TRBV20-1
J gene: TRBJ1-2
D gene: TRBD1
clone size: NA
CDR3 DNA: TGCAGTGCTGCGGGACAGGGGAGCTATGGCTACACCTTC
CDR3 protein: CSAAGQGSYGYTF

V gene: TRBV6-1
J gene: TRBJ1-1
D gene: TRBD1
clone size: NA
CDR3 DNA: TGTGCCAGCAGAAATGACAGGGTCGGCCCCATGAACACTGAAGCTTTCTTT
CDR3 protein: CASRNDRVGPMNTEAFF

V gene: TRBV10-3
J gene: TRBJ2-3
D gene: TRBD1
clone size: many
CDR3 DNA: TGTGCCATCAGTGAGCCAGGGGGCAAGGATACGCAGTATTTT
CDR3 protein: CAISEPGGKDTQYF

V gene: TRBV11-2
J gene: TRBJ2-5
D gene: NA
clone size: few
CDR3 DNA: TGTGCCAGCAGCTTAGCCCTAGTGGGCGTGAAAGAGACCCAGTACTTC
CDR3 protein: CASSLALVGVKETQYF

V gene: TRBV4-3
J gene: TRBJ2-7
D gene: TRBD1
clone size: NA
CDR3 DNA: TGCGCCAGCAGCCAAAACAGGGGTCACGAGCAGTACTTC
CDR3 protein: CASSQNRGHEQYF

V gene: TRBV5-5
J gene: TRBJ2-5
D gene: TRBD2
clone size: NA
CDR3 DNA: TGTGCCAGCAGCTTGGGGACTAGCGGGAGAGAGACCCAGTACTTC
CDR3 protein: CASSLGTSGRETQYF

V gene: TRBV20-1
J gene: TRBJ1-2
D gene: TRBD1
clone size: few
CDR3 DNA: TGCAGTGCCACTGACAGGGGCCGAGGCTACACCTTC
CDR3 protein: CSATDRGRGYTF

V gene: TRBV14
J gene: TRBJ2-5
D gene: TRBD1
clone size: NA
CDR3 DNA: TGTGCCAGCAGCCAAGATAAGACAGGGGAGCGAAAGACCCAGTACTTC
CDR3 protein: CASSQDKTGERKTQYF

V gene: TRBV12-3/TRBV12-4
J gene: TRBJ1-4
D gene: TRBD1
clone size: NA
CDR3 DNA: TGTGCCAGCAGCCTCTCACAGGGGATTAATGAAAAACTGTTTTTT
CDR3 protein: CASSLSQGINEKLFF

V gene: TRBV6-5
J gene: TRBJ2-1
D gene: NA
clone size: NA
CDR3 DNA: TGTGCCAGCAGTTATTTGAGTCTTAGCTCCTACAATGAGCAGTTCTTC
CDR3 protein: CASSYLSLSSYNEQFF

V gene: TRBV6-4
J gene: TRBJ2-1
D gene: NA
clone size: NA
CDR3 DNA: TGTGCCAGCAGTTGTCAGCAATACAATGAGCAGTTCTTC
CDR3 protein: CASSCQQYNEQFF

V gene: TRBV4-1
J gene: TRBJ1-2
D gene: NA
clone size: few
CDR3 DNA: TGCGCCAGCAGCCAAGTCGTCCCGCCTGGGGTTTATGGCTACACCTTC
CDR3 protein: CASSQVVPPGVYGYTF

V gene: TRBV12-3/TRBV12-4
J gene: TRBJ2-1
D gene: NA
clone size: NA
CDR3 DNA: TGTGCCAGCAGCCCCTTACAGGGAACCTACAATGAGCAGTTCTTC
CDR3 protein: CASSPLQGTYNEQFF

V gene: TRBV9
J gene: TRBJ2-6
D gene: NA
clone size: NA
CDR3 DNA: TGTGCCACCACGAGGGGAGTGGGGGCCAACGTCCTGACTTTC
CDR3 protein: CATTRGVGANVLTF

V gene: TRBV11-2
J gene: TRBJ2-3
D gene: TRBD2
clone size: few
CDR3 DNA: TGTGCCAGCAGCTTAGTGTCCCTAGCGGGGGGTTGGACAGATACGCAGTATTTT
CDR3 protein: CASSLVSLAGGWTDTQYF

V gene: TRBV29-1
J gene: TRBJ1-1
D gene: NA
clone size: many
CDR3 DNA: TGCAGCGGACAGCTGAACACTGAAGCTTTCTTT
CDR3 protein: CSGQLNTEAFF

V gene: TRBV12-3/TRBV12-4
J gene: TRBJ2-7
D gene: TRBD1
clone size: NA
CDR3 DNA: TGTGCCAGCAGCAATCGACAGGGATGGCCCTACGAGCAGTACTTC
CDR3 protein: CASSNRQGWPYEQYF

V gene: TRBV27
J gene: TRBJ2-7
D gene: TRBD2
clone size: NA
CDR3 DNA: TGTGCCAGCAGTTTAGAGCCGCGGACTAGCTACGAGCAGTACTTC
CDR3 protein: CASSLEPRTSYEQYF

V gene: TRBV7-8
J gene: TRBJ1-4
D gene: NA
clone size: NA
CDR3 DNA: TGTGCCAGCAGCTTAGAAGGAGGAGGGTTTAAGGCCGATTGG
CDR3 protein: CASSLEGGGFKADW

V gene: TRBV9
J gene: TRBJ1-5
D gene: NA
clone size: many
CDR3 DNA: TGTGCCAGCAGCGCCGGCCCTATTCAGGGGTTTAATCAGCCCCAGCATTTT
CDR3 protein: CASSAGPIQGFNQPQHF

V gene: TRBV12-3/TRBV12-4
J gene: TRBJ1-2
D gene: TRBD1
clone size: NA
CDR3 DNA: TGTGCCAGCAGTTCAGAGGGACAGGGGTATGGCTACACCTTC
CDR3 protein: CASSSEGQGYGYTF

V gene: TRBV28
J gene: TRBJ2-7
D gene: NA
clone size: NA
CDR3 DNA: TGTGCCAGCAGCCACTCTCACGAGCAGTACTTC
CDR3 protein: CASSHSHEQYF